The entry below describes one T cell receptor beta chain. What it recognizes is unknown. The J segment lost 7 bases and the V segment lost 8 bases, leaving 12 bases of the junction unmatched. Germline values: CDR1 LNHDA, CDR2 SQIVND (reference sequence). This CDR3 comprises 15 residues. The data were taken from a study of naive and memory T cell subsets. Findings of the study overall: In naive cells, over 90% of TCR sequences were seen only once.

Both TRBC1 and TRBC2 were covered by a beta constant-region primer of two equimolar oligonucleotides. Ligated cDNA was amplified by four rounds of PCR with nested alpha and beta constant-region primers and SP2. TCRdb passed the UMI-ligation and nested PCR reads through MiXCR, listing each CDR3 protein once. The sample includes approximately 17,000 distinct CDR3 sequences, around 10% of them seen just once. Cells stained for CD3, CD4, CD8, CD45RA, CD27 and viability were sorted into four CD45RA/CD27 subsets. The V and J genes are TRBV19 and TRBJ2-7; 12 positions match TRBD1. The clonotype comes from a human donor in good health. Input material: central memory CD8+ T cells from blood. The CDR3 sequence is CASHRGGQGAEEQYF. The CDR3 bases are TGTGCCAGTCATAGAGGGGGACAGGGGGCCGAGGAGCAGTACTTC.